These 31 T cell receptor beta chains came from one sample sequenced in a study of radiotherapy plus CTLA-4 blockade in lung cancer. Only in-frame clones appear in the TCRdb table, and some are missing; sequencing was by immunoSEQ multiplex PCR. Of roughly 45,000 clones in the sample, approximately 62% were seen once. Sequences were derived from peripheral blood, sampled from a patient treated with radiotherapy plus ipilimumab. These receptors were taken from a human donor with non-small cell lung cancer who had a partial response to radiotherapy plus ipilimumab.

V and J are TRBV6-1 and TRBJ1-2, with a weak D call TRBD1 (6 bases). There are 15 residues in the CDR3. Germline V gene data show CDR1 as MNHNS and CDR2 as SASEGT. The V gene lost 4 bases and the J gene lost 4 bases, with 16 bases spanning the gap. The CDR3 DNA follows: TGTGCCAGCAGTGTTTGGACAGACTATGGCTATGGCTACACCTTC. The encoded protein is CASSVWTDYGYGYTF.

The chain employs TRBV7-3 and TRBJ2-1; tentatively, D is TRBD1 (5 bases). Germline values: CDR1 SGHTA, CDR2 FQGTGA. The CDR3 contains 15 residues. The ends were cut back, 2 bases at V and 0 bases at J, with 8 bases in the middle. The CDR3 spells CASSLQGSSYNEQFF. The CDR3 nucleotides read TGTGCCAGCAGCTTACAGGGCAGCTCCTACAATGAGCAGTTCTTC.

The V call is TRBV27, the J call TRBJ1-1; tentative D call: TRBD1 (5 bases). The CDR3 covers 14 residues. The V end was cut by 3 bases, the J end by 0 bases, with 8 bases between. Germline loops: CDR1 MNHEY, CDR2 SMNVEV (reference sequence). The CDR3: CASSFRGLNTEAFF. The CDR3 DNA reads as TGTGCCAGCAGTTTCCGGGGGTTGAACACTGAAGCTTTCTTT.

V and J are TRBV5-8 and TRBJ2-7; a possible D gene is TRBD1 (6 bases). Germline CDR1 SGHTS, CDR2 YDEGEE. CDR3 length equals 13 residues. Between the trimmed V and J ends, which lost 4 bases and 5 bases, there was a span of 13 bases. The CDR3 DNA reads as TGTGCCAGCAGCACCGACAGGTGGAACGAGCAGTACTTC. Residues: CASSTDRWNEQYF.

The table lists this clone with a count of one. The V gene is TRBV13, the J gene TRBJ2-7; TRBD2 might be the D (6 bases). V gave up 5 bases and J gave up 3 bases, with 11 bases separating them. CDR1 is PRHDT, CDR2 FYEKMQ, per germline (reference sequence). The CDR3 contains 13 residues. CDR3 bases: TGTGCCAGCAGCGTTGGCGGGGACTACGAGCAGTACTTC. Translating gives CASSVGGDYEQYF.

This clone has just a few counts. The chain couples TRBV7-3 to TRBJ2-3, with a tentative D call TRBD2 (6 bases). V was clipped by 5 bases and J by 4 bases, with 10 bases between them. From germline, CDR1 is SGHTA and CDR2 FQGTGA. This CDR3 has 13 amino acids. The CDR3 spells CASSPGGADTQYF. In DNA, the CDR3 is TGTGCCAGCAGCCCGGGCGGGGCAGATACGCAGTATTTT.

The V and J genes are TRBV4-2 and TRBJ2-4; TRBD2 matches at 8 bases. Unmatched junction bases numbered 8, after V lost 3 bases and J lost 7 bases. The CDR3 contains 15 residues. The germline V gene has CDR1 LGHNA and CDR2 YNFKEQ. The CDR3 sequence is CASSQIGGAENIQYF. CDR3 coding DNA: TGTGCCAGCAGCCAGATCGGGGGGGCCGAGAACATTCAGTACTTC.

The chain uses TRBV7-6 and TRBJ2-3; possible D gene TRBD2, 7 bases. Per the germline V gene, CDR1 is SGHVS and CDR2 is FNYEAQ. CDR3 length equals 15 residues. Trimming left V 5 bases short and J 5 bases short, with 17 bases between. The CDR3: CASSAKRDIQDTQYF. The CDR3 DNA is TGTGCCAGCAGCGCAAAGCGGGACATTCAAGATACGCAGTATTTT.

J is TRBJ2-5 and V is TRBV7-8; no clear D gene. Germline V gene data show CDR1 as SGHVS and CDR2 as FQNEAQ. Between the trimmed V and J ends, which lost 1 base and 5 bases, there was a span of 11 bases. The CDR3 runs to 14 residues. The CDR3 region is CASSLGDFGETQYF. The CDR3 DNA reads as TGTGCCAGCAGCTTAGGTGACTTTGGGGAGACCCAGTACTTC.

J is TRBJ2-1 and V is TRBV15, with D possibly matching TRBD2 (5 bases). V lost 0 bases, J lost 0 bases, and 9 bases lay in between. There are 16 residues in the CDR3. Germline lookup yields CDR1 LNHNV and CDR2 YYDKDF (reference sequence). This chain's CDR3 is CATSRDTGSSYNEQFF. CDR3 DNA sequence: TGTGCCACCAGCAGAGATACTGGGAGCTCCTACAATGAGCAGTTCTTC. Full variable domain (rest looked up from reference TRBV15 and TRBJ2-1): DAMVIQNPRYQVTQFGKPVTLSCSQTLNHNVMYWYQQKSSQAPKLLFHYYDKDFNNEADTPDNFQSRRPNTSFCFLDIRSPGLGDTAMYLCATSRDTGSSYNEQFFGPGTRLTVL.

Turning to this clone: The junction and the germline gene differ at one end; a read error may be behind it. This chain connects TRBV27 to TRBJ1-4; D is possibly TRBD1 (6 bases). The germline gives CDR1 MNHEY, CDR2 SMNVEV (reference sequence). The CDR3 extends over 14 amino acids. The chain's CDR3 is CASRQAVYSEKLLF. The CDR3 DNA follows: TGTGCCAGCCGACAGGCTGTCTATTCTGAAAAACTGCTTTTT.

The chain carries TRBV27 and TRBJ1-1; D is unclear. This CDR3 region has 13 residues. V shed 4 bases and J shed 1 base, with 7 bases lying between them. Germline CDR1 is MNHEY and CDR2 is SMNVEV (reference sequence). The CDR3 sequence is CASSWFRNTEAFF. In DNA, the CDR3 is TGTGCCAGCAGTTGGTTCAGGAACACTGAAGCTTTCTTT.

This clone was seen a handful of times. Other DNA sequences of this sample code for an identical CDR3. The chain links TRBV7-2 to TRBJ1-1; D unclear. This CDR3 region has 13 residues. Looked up from germline, CDR1 is SGHTA and CDR2 is FQGNSA. V was cut by 3 bases and J by 0 bases, with 5 bases left in between. In DNA form, the CDR3 reads TGTGCCAGCAGCTTTTCGGTGAACACTGAAGCTTTCTTT. Translated, it gives CASSFSVNTEAFF. Looking up the rest from reference TRBV7-2 and TRBJ1-1 gives the full variable domain: GAGVSQSPSNKVTEKGKDVELRCDPISGHTALYWYRQSLGQGLEFLIYFQGNSAPDKSGLPSDRFSAERTGGSVSTLTIQRTQQEDSAVYLCASSFSVNTEAFFGQGTRLTVV.

This clone appeared a few times. The chain joins TRBV5-1 to TRBJ2-1, with 8 bases aligning to TRBD2. V lost 0 bases, J lost 4 bases, and 3 bases stayed unmatched. This CDR3 spans 15 amino acids. Per the germline V gene, CDR1 is SGHRS and CDR2 is YFSETQ. DNA for the CDR3: TGCGCCAGCAGCTTGGATGCTAGCGGGTACAATGAGCAGTTCTTC. This translates into CASSLDASGYNEQFF.

V and J are TRBV7-2 and TRBJ2-5; tentative D call: TRBD2 (6 bases). Trimming stripped 3 bases from V and 2 bases from J, with 10 bases between. In germline, CDR1 is SGHTA, CDR2 FQGNSA. The CDR3 loop spans 14 amino acids. CDR3 nucleotide sequence: TGTGCCAGCAGCTTCGGGAGCGGACAAGAGACCCAGTACTTC. Protein sequence: CASSFGSGQETQYF.

This chain connects TRBV11-1 to TRBJ2-2; TRBD2 might be the D (5 bases). The CDR3 runs to 14 residues. Trimming stripped 3 bases from V and 6 bases from J, with 11 bases between. CDR1 SGHAT and CDR2 FQDESV come from the germline V gene (reference sequence). The CDR3 DNA reads TGTGCCAGCAGCTTGAATCGGGGATCCGGGGAGCTGTTTTTT. Translation gives CASSLNRGSGELFF.

V is TRBV18 and J is TRBJ2-5; D is undetermined. Germline CDR1 and CDR2: KGHSH and LQKENI. The CDR3 totals 15 residues. The V gene lost 5 bases and the J gene lost 0 bases, with 13 bases spanning the gap. As DNA, the CDR3 is TGTGCCAGCTCATCGCCGACAAGAAACCAAGAGACCCAGTACTTC. It codes for CASSSPTRNQETQYF.

The V gene is TRBV6-4, the J gene TRBJ2-7; 7 nucleotides align to TRBD1. Germline CDR1 MRHNA, CDR2 SNTAGT. With 5 bases clipped from V and 3 bases from J, the junction kept 4 bases outside the gene matches. The CDR3 covers 13 residues. CDR3 coding DNA: TGTGCCAGCAGTAGGACAGGACTCTACGAGCAGTACTTC. It is translated as CASSRTGLYEQYF.

The V call is TRBV5-1, the J call TRBJ2-2, with D perhaps TRBD1 (6 bases). Germline values: CDR1 SGHRS, CDR2 YFSETQ. With 0 bases removed from V and 6 bases from J, the gap between germline ends came to 9 bases. This CDR3 has 14 amino acids. CDR3 loop: CASSLGQGSGELFF. The CDR3, as DNA: TGCGCCAGCAGCTTGGGCCAGGGGTCCGGGGAGCTGTTTTTT.

This sequence joins TRBV5-1 and TRBJ2-3; D unresolved. The CDR3 is 13 amino acids. Trimming took off 5 bases at V and 4 bases at J, with 11 bases between the two ends. From germline, CDR1 is SGHRS and CDR2 YFSETQ. CDR3 sequence reads: CASSLDLPDTQYF. CDR3 in DNA: TGCGCCAGCAGTCTTGACTTGCCAGATACGCAGTATTTT.

The V gene is TRBV11-1, the J gene TRBJ1-1; D unresolved. The CDR3 is made up of 16 amino acids. Germline lookup yields CDR1 SGHAT and CDR2 FQDESV (reference sequence). Between the trimmed V and J ends, which lost 7 bases and 0 bases, there was a span of 18 bases. The CDR3 DNA is TGTGCCAGCATCCCATCGGGGAGAGTGATGAACACTGAAGCTTTCTTT. This sequence encodes CASIPSGRVMNTEAFF.

The chain employs TRBV7-9 and TRBJ2-7; TRBD2 matches at 12 bases. V lost 5 bases and J lost 6; bases outside the gene matches: 14. The CDR3 consists of 17 residues. Germline values: CDR1 SEHNR, CDR2 FQNEAQ (reference sequence). In nucleotides, the CDR3 is TGTGCCAGCAGCGGGCCGACTAGCGGGAGTGGTCGAGGCGAGCAGTACTTC. This sequence encodes CASSGPTSGSGRGEQYF.

The V and J genes are TRBV27 and TRBJ2-4; D not resolved. The CDR3 extends over 16 amino acids. The ends were cut back, 0 bases at V and 0 bases at J, with 9 bases in the middle. The germline gives CDR1 MNHEY, CDR2 SMNVEV (reference sequence). The CDR3 loop is CASSLSVGLAKNIQYF. The CDR3 DNA sequence: TGTGCCAGCAGTTTATCAGTCGGTTTAGCCAAAAACATTCAGTACTTC.

This chain joins TRBV11-2 and TRBJ1-5; D may be TRBD1 (6 bases). Germline V gene data show CDR1 as SGHAT and CDR2 as FQNNGV. The CDR3 is 16 residues long. V was shortened by 1 base and J by 6 bases, with 16 bases between the two germline ends. CDR3: CASSLVSQGTCQPQHF. CDR3 DNA: TGTGCCAGCAGCTTAGTCTCCCAGGGGACATGTCAGCCCCAGCATTTT.

This clone showed up just a few times. The CDR3 region is CASSLPGLATGELFF. The CDR3 DNA reads TGTGCCAGCAGCTTACCGGGACTAGCAACCGGGGAGCTGTTTTTT. The V gene is TRBV5-6, the J gene TRBJ2-2, with 9 nucleotides matching TRBD2. V shed 2 bases and J 5 bases; nucleotides not matched to a gene: 4. The CDR3 is 15 residues long. Looked up from germline, CDR1 is SGHDT and CDR2 is YYEEEE. Full variable domain (remainder filled in from reference TRBV5-6 and TRBJ2-2): DAGVTQSPTHLIKTRGQQVTLRCSPKSGHDTVSWYQQALGQGPQFIFQYYEEEERQRGNFPDRFSGHQFPNYSSELNVNALLLGDSALYLCASSLPGLATGELFFGEGSRLTVL.

The V call is TRBV14, the J call TRBJ2-1, with D perhaps TRBD2 (6 bases). Germline lookup yields CDR1 SGHDN and CDR2 FVKESK. Trimming shortened V by 5 bases and J by 3 bases, and 11 bases separated the two germline ends. CDR3 length: 14 residues. The CDR3 loop is CASSKEGDYNEQFF. In DNA, the CDR3 is TGTGCCAGCAGCAAGGAGGGAGACTACAATGAGCAGTTCTTC.

The gene calls are TRBV5-1 and TRBJ2-2; 8 nucleotides match TRBD1. V gave up 4 bases and J gave up 5 bases; unmatched junction bases: 4. There are 14 residues in the CDR3. Germline V gene sequence: CDR1 SGHRS, CDR2 YFSETQ. The CDR3: CASSGQGRTGELFF. CDR3 bases: TGCGCCAGCAGCGGACAGGGTCGGACCGGGGAGCTGTTTTTT.

This clone was seen a few times. V and J are TRBV29-1 and TRBJ2-1; TRBD2 aligns across 8 bases. This CDR3 has 15 residues. Germline CDR1 SQVTM, CDR2 ANQGSEA. With V trimmed by 3 bases and J by 6 bases, 10 bases remained unmatched. The CDR3 protein is CSVEIREGLFNEQFF. In DNA, the CDR3 is TGCAGCGTTGAGATACGGGAGGGCCTTTTCAATGAGCAGTTCTTC.

The rearrangement joins TRBV11-2 to TRBJ2-2; 7 positions match TRBD1. The CDR3 consists of 16 residues. The junction had 3 bases not matched to a gene; V was cut back by 2 bases and J by 0 bases. Germline CDR1 reads SGHAT; CDR2 reads FQNNGV. The CDR3 DNA sequence: TGTGCCAGCAGCTTAATTAGGGGGCCGAACACCGGGGAGCTGTTTTTT. Its protein is CASSLIRGPNTGELFF.

The chain recombines TRBV5-6 with TRBJ2-7, with 9 bases that match TRBD1. The V gene's germline CDR1 is SGHDT and CDR2 YYEEEE. The junction had 10 bases not matched to a gene; V was cut back by 4 bases and J by 5 bases. The CDR3 spans 15 residues. CDR3 sequence: CASSIETGGLDEQYF. The CDR3 DNA reads as TGTGCCAGCAGCATCGAGACAGGGGGTTTGGACGAGCAGTACTTC.

The gene calls are TRBV7-9 and TRBJ1-4, with 7 bases lining up with TRBD1. CDR3 length: 14 amino acids. Per the germline V gene, CDR1 is SEHNR and CDR2 is FQNEAQ (reference sequence). The ends lost 5 bases at V and 5 bases at J; junction bases unmatched: 5. CDR3 in DNA: TGTGCCAGCAGCCCGGGACAGATAAATGAAAAACTGTTTTTT. This sequence encodes CASSPGQINEKLFF.